The rows below give T cell receptor beta chains drawn from one sample of a study of spatial heterogeneity in lung cancer. Via MiXCR, TCRdb re-called the 5' RACE reads, giving one row per CDR3 protein. The table includes 45,000 to 65,000 distinct CDR3 sequences, under 8% detected once. The sequencing used PBMCs, collected at follow-up. The receptor source for this set is a female donor with early-stage non-small cell lung cancer. The CDR3 runs from the conserved cysteine through the conserved F or W. The D gene is left open where the match is weak. The size entry is marked missing in some rows and otherwise reads once, few, many or a size class.

NA many TRBJ1-5 TRBV20-1 TGCAGTGCTACCGGACCGCATTATAGCAATCAGCCCCAGCATTTT CSATGPHYSNQPQHF
NA many TRBJ1-1 TRBV27 TGTGCCAGCAGTTTAGTGGTGAACACTGAAGCTTTCTTT CASSLVVNTEAFF
TRBD1 few TRBJ1-2 TRBV6-5 TGTGCCAGCAGCCGGACAGGAGCCCCCTATGGCTACACCTTC CASSRTGAPYGYTF
NA many TRBJ2-4 TRBV29-1 TGCAGCGTTGAATTAAAAGGAATGTTAGCCAAAAACATTCAGTACTTC CSVELKGMLAKNIQYF
NA many TRBJ2-7 TRBV20-1 TGCAGTGCTAGAGACGGGGGGCTCTTCTCCTACGAGCAGTACTTC CSARDGGLFSYEQYF
TRBD2 many TRBJ2-7 TRBV27 TGTGCCAGCAGCCGGGGGGTAGTGCAGTACTTC CASSRGVVQYF
NA many TRBJ1-6 TRBV29-1 TGCAGCGTCGCCATCGGGAACGGGGATTCACCCCTCCACTTT CSVAIGNGDSPLHF
NA NA TRBJ1-4 TRBV5-1 TGCGCCAGCAGCTTGGAGGGGAATAATGAAAAACTGTTTTTT CASSLEGNNEKLFF
NA NA TRBJ2-1 TRBV7-9 TGTGCCAGCAGCTCCACGGGCGGCCGAGGATGGAATGAGCAGTTCTTC CASSSTGGRGWNEQFF
TRBD1 few TRBJ1-1 TRBV7-9 TGTGCCAGCAGCTCCTCCGGGACAGCGAACACTGAAGCTTTCTTT CASSSSGTANTEAFF
NA many TRBJ2-3 TRBV5-1 TGCGCCAGCAGCTTAGGCGGGGGCAACACAGATACGCAGTATTTT CASSLGGGNTDTQYF
TRBD2 many TRBJ2-1 TRBV5-1 TGCGCCAGCAGCCCAAAGACTAGCGGGGACCGGAATGAGCAGTTCTTC CASSPKTSGDRNEQFF
TRBD1 many TRBJ2-3 TRBV5-4 TGTGCCAGCAGCCCAGCGAACAGGGGAAGCACAGATACGCAGTATTTT CASSPANRGSTDTQYF
NA many TRBJ2-4 TRBV7-2 TGTGCCAGCAGCTCGAACACCCTCCCGGGGAACATTCAGTACTTC CASSSNTLPGNIQYF
NA medium-sized TRBJ1-1 TRBV6-5 TGTGCCAGCAGTTACTACGGTGGGCAGACTGAAGCTTTCTTT CASSYYGGQTEAFF
TRBD2 few TRBJ2-4 TRBV7-2 TGTGCCAGCAGCGCAAGGGTAGCGGGGGGCAAAAACATTCAGTACTTC CASSARVAGGKNIQYF
NA NA TRBJ2-7 TRBV7-9 TGTGCCAGCAGCTTAGGCCGAACCGGGGAGCAGTACTTC CASSLGRTGEQYF
NA many TRBJ2-6 TRBV5-1 TGCGCCAGCAGCGGGGTATCTGGGGCCAACGTCCTGACTTTC CASSGVSGANVLTF
TRBD1 few TRBJ2-1 TRBV11-2 TGTGCCAGCAGCACGTACAGGGGCCACTTTGGCAATGAGCAGTTCTTC CASSTYRGHFGNEQFF
TRBD2 many TRBJ2-2 TRBV4-2 TGTGCCAGCAGCCGGCACCTTAGCGGGGGCGATCCGAACACCGGGGAGCTGTTTTTT CASSRHLSGGDPNTGELFF
NA many TRBJ2-5 TRBV12-3/TRBV12-4 TGTGCCAGCAGGCGGGGAGAGACCCAGTACTTC CASRRGETQYF
TRBD1 many TRBJ2-7 TRBV11-2 TGTGCCAGCAGCTTAGTTAGGGGACAGTTCGAGCAGTACTTC CASSLVRGQFEQYF
TRBD1 NA TRBJ1-1 TRBV29-1 TGCAGCGCGAAACAGGGGGTCCCGGGCACTGAAGCTTTCTTT CSAKQGVPGTEAFF
TRBD2 few TRBJ2-3 TRBV3-1 TGTGCCAGCAGCCAAGTACCTAGCGGGGTCACAGATACGCAGTATTTT CASSQVPSGVTDTQYF
NA NA TRBJ1-4 TRBV29-1 TGCAGCGTGACCTGGGGGGGAGGCGGAAAACTGTTTTTT CSVTWGGGGKLFF
NA many TRBJ2-1 TRBV5-5 TGTGCCAGCAGCTTGTGGGTAGGGTCCTACAATGAGCAGTTCTTC CASSLWVGSYNEQFF
NA many TRBJ1-6 TRBV28 TGTGCCAGCACTAGCAGTGAAGGATATAATTCACCCCTCCACTTT CASTSSEGYNSPLHF
NA many TRBJ2-3 TRBV29-1 TGCAGCGGCCAAGAGGGGTACGATACGCAGTATTTT CSGQEGYDTQYF
NA NA TRBJ2-6 TRBV5-1 TGCGCCAGCAGCTTGGTAGCGGGACAGCTTCCCTCTAGTTTC CASSLVAGQLPSSF
NA NA TRBJ2-5 TRBV5-1 TGCGCCAGCAGCTTGGAACCAAACCTTGCAGATACCCAGTACTTC CASSLEPNLADTQYF
TRBD1 many TRBJ1-2 TRBV28 TGTGCCAGCAGTGCCCCGGGGACAGGGCCCGGATGGGGCTACACCTTC CASSAPGTGPGWGYTF
TRBD2 many TRBJ2-1 TRBV4-1 TGCGCCAGCAGCCAAGATCAGGGCGGGGGGGCCTATGAGCAGTTCTTC CASSQDQGGGAYEQFF
NA few TRBJ2-7 TRBV7-9 TGTGCCAGCAGCCCCGCCGCCTACGAGCAGTACTTC CASSPAAYEQYF
NA NA TRBJ2-7 TRBV6-2/TRBV6-3 TGTGCCAGCACACAAGGCTACGAGCAGTACTTC CASTQGYEQYF
TRBD2 few TRBJ2-1 TRBV6-6 TGTGCCAGCAGCTCCAGCGGGGGGCTGGGGAATGAGCAGTTCTTC CASSSSGGLGNEQFF
TRBD2 many TRBJ2-3 TRBV20-1 TGCAGTGCTAGTGATGCGTCAAGCGGGGGTAGTGATACGCAGTATTTT CSASDASSGGSDTQYF
TRBD1 NA TRBJ1-1 TRBV6-5 TGTGCCAGCAGACGGGGGACAGGGGTCAACACTGAAGCTTTCTTT CASRRGTGVNTEAFF
TRBD2 few TRBJ2-3 TRBV6-5 TGTGCCAGCAGCTACAGGCGGGGGGCCAGCACAGATACGCAGTATTTT CASSYRRGASTDTQYF
NA many TRBJ2-6 TRBV7-9 TGTGCCAGCAGCCCTTGGGAGACGGTACCCTCTGGGGCCAACGTCCTGACTTTC CASSPWETVPSGANVLTF
NA many TRBJ2-7 TRBV7-8 TGTGCCAGCAGCTTAGCGACGGTGGGACCAACCTCCTACGAGCAGTACTTC CASSLATVGPTSYEQYF
TRBD2 NA TRBJ2-2 TRBV18 TGTGCCAGCTCACCAAACAGCGGGGGGACCACCGGGGAGCTGTTTTTT CASSPNSGGTTGELFF
NA many TRBJ1-1 TRBV5-1 TGCGCCAGCAGCTTGGAAGTAGGGAACACTGAAGCTTTCTTT CASSLEVGNTEAFF
NA many TRBJ2-1 TRBV20-1 TGCAGTGCTAGAGGTTACAATGAGCAGTTCTTC CSARGYNEQFF
NA few TRBJ1-1 TRBV5-1 TGCGCCAGCAGCTTGGAACGGAACACTGAAGCTTTCTTT CASSLERNTEAFF
TRBD1 many TRBJ1-6 TRBV7-2 TGTGCCAGCAGCCGACAGGGGAGCAATTCACCCCTCCACTTT CASSRQGSNSPLHF
TRBD2 many TRBJ2-3 TRBV20-1 TGCAGTGCTAGATGGGTAGCGGGAGCTAGCACAGATACGCAGTATTTT CSARWVAGASTDTQYF
TRBD2 few TRBJ2-4 TRBV20-1 TGCAGTGCTGGGGTGGGCAAGCGGGGGATGGCCAAAAACATTCAGTACTTC CSAGVGKRGMAKNIQYF
NA many TRBJ2-2 TRBV11-2 TGTGCCAGCAGCTTAATCCAGGGCAGGGTCGCCGGGGAGCTGTTTTTT CASSLIQGRVAGELFF
NA NA TRBJ2-2 TRBV10-2 TGCGCCAGCTGGGAGACAGGCCCCGGGGAGCTGTTTTTT CASWETGPGELFF
TRBD1 many TRBJ1-5 TRBV5-1 TGCGCCAGCAGCTCCCGGGACAGGGGGCGAACGAGCAATCAGCCCCAGCATTTT CASSSRDRGRTSNQPQHF
NA many TRBJ1-2 TRBV29-1 TGCAGCGTTGTGAGGGTCGCTAATGGCTACACCTTC CSVVRVANGYTF
NA many TRBJ2-5 TRBV6-5 TGTGCCAGCAGTTACTCAGGGCAAGAGACCCAGTACTTC CASSYSGQETQYF
NA many TRBJ2-1 TRBV20-1 TGCAGTGCGTCCCTTAGGATTGAGCAGTTCTTC CSASLRIEQFF
NA few TRBJ2-1 TRBV29-1 TGCAGCGTTGAGACGCGGAACCTTTACAATGAGCAGTTCTTC CSVETRNLYNEQFF
TRBD1 many TRBJ2-3 TRBV5-1 TGCGCCAGCACCGGACAGGGCACAGATACGCAGTATTTT CASTGQGTDTQYF
TRBD1 many TRBJ2-2 TRBV5-1 TGCGCCAGCACGTCTCAGGGGGCCCCGAACACCGGGGAGCTGTTTTTT CASTSQGAPNTGELFF
NA few TRBJ1-2 TRBV12-3/TRBV12-4 TGTGCCAGCAGTTTGACAGCACCTTCACCTTACACCTTC CASSLTAPSPYTF
NA many TRBJ1-1 TRBV2 TGTGCCAGCAGTGTTGAGGGCCTTAAGAACACTGAAGCTTTCTTT CASSVEGLKNTEAFF